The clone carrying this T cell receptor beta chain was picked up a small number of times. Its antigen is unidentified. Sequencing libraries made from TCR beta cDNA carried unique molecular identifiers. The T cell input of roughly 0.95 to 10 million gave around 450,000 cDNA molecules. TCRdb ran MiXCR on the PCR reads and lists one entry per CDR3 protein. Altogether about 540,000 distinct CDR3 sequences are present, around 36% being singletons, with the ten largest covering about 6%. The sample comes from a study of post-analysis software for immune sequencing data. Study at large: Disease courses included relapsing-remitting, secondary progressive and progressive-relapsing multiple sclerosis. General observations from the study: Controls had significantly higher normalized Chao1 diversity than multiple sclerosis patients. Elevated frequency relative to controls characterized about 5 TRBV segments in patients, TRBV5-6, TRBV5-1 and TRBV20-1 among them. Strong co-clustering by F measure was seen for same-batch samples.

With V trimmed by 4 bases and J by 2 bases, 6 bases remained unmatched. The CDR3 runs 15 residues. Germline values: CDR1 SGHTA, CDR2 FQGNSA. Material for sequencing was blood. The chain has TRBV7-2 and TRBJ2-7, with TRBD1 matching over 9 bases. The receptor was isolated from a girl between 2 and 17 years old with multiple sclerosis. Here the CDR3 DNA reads TGTGCCAGCAGCTCATTCGGGACAGGGCCCTACGAGCAGTACTTC. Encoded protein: CASSSFGTGPYEQYF.